This TCR beta chain was recorded in a study of PD-L1 blockade in urothelial cancer. V shed 0 bases and J 5 bases; nucleotides not matched to a gene: 6. CDR1 PRHDT and CDR2 FYEKMQ come from the germline V gene (reference sequence). The CDR3 extends over 16 amino acids. Profiled with immunoSEQ multiplex PCR; TCRdb holds only in-frame clones, not every one. The repertoire holds roughly 49,000 clones, with 70% to 90% as singletons. The chain carries TRBV13 and TRBJ2-3, with 9 bases matching TRBD2. This TCR derives from a man aged 55 to 70 with urothelial cancer. The sample consisted of PBMCs, taken around atezolizumab (anti-PD-L1) treatment. DNA for the CDR3: TGTGCCAGCAGCTTAGGTGTCCTAGCGGGGAGAGATACGCAGTATTTT. Its translation is CASSLGVLAGRDTQYF.